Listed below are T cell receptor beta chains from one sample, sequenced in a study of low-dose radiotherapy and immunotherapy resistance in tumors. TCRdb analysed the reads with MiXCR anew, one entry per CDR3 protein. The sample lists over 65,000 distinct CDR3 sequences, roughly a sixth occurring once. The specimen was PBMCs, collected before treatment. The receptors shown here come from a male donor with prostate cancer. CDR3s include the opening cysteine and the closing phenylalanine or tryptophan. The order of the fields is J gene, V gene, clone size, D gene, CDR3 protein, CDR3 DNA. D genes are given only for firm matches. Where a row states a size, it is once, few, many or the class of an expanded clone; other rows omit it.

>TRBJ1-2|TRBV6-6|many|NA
CASSLGGYGYTF
TGTGCCAGCAGCCTCGGGGGCTATGGCTACACCTTC
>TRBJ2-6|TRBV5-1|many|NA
CASSRGQDPYSGANVLTF
TGCGCCAGCAGCCGAGGACAAGACCCGTACTCTGGGGCCAACGTCCTGACTTTC
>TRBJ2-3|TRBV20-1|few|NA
CSARQGGDTQYF
TGCAGTGCTAGGCAGGGGGGGGATACGCAGTATTTT
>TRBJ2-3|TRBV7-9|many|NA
CASSIGPWGDTQYF
TGTGCCAGCAGCATTGGACCCTGGGGAGATACGCAGTATTTT
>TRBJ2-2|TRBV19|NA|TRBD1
CATRGQTNTGELFF
TGTGCCACTAGGGGACAGACGAACACCGGGGAGCTGTTTTTT
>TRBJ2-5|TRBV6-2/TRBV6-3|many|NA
CASSYWGLSRGQETQYF
TGTGCCAGCAGTTACTGGGGCCTTTCACGGGGCCAAGAGACCCAGTACTTC
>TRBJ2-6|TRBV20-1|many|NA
CSARARAGDSGANVLTF
TGCAGTGCTAGAGCCCGGGCGGGCGACTCTGGGGCCAACGTCCTGACTTTC
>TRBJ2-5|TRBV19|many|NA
CASSATGTEKETQYF
TGTGCCAGTAGTGCCACCGGGACGGAGAAAGAGACCCAGTACTTC
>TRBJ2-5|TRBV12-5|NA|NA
CASVSRPGKQETQYF
TGTGCTAGTGTGTCTCGGCCGGGAAAACAAGAGACCCAGTACTTC
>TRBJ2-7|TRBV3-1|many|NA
CASSQEVGHEQYF
TGTGCCAGCAGCCAAGAAGTGGGGCACGAGCAGTACTTC
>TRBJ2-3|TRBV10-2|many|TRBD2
CASGTSGGSRTQYF
TGCGCCAGCGGGACTAGCGGGGGATCAAGGACGCAGTATTTT
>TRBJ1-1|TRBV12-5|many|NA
CASGPAHTEAFF
TGTGCTAGTGGTCCCGCCCACACTGAAGCTTTCTTT
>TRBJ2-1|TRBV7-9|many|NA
CASSLEYYNEQFF
TGTGCCAGCAGCTTAGAGTACTACAATGAGCAGTTCTTC
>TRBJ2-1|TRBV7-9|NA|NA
CASKGLSAGSSSYNEQFF
TGTGCCAGCAAAGGGCTGTCGGCGGGGTCCAGCTCCTACAATGAGCAGTTCTTC
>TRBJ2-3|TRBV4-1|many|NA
CASSQESPAGTQYF
TGCGCCAGCAGCCAAGAATCTCCCGCGGGGACGCAGTATTTT
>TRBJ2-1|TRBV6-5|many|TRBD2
CASSPGGIAFNEQFF
TGTGCCAGCAGCCCGGGGGGGATAGCTTTCAATGAGCAGTTCTTC
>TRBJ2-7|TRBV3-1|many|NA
CASSPTPNTYEQYF
TGTGCCAGCAGCCCGACACCGAATACCTACGAGCAGTACTTC
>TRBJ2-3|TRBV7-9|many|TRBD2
CASSSTSGTTDTQYF
TGTGCCAGCAGCTCGACTAGCGGGACCACAGATACGCAGTATTTT
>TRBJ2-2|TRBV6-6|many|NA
CASRPATGETGELFF
TGTGCCAGCAGGCCAGCAACGGGAGAGACCGGGGAGCTGTTTTTT
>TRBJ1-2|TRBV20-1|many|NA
CSAPPGGALANYGYTF
TGCAGTGCTCCCCCCGGGGGGGCGCTGGCTAACTATGGCTACACCTTC
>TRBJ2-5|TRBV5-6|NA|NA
CASSLAWDLQETQYF
TGTGCCAGCAGCTTGGCTTGGGACTTACAAGAGACCCAGTACTTC
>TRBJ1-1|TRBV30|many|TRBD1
CACRQGGNTEAFF
TGTGCCTGCAGGCAGGGGGGGAACACTGAAGCTTTCTTT
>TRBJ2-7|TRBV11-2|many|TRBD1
CASRMDRGSWEQYF
TGTGCCAGCAGAATGGACAGGGGGTCTTGGGAGCAGTACTTC
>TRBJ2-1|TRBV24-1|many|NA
CATSAHGVNEQFF
TGTGCCACCAGTGCGCACGGGGTGAATGAGCAGTTCTTC
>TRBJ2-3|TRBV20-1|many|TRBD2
CSARPLAGGADTQYF
TGCAGTGCTCGCCCTTTAGCGGGGGGGGCAGATACGCAGTATTTT
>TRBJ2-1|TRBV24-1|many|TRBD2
CATSGSGGGSSYNEQFF
TGTGCCACCAGTGGCTCCGGGGGGGGGAGCTCCTACAATGAGCAGTTCTTC
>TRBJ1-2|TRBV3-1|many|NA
CASSQVLLPLYGYTF
TGTGCCAGCAGCCAAGTACTCTTACCGCTATATGGCTACACCTTC
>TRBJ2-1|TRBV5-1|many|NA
CASSLDRSFYNEQFF
TGCGCCAGCAGCTTGGACAGATCCTTCTACAATGAGCAGTTCTTC
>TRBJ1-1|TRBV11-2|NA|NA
CASSLRGANMNTEAFF
TGTGCCAGCAGCTTGCGAGGGGCGAACATGAACACTGAAGCTTTCTTT